The 10 T cell receptor beta chains below were found in one sample sequenced in a study of blood T cell repertoires in COVID-19. Profiling relied on immunoSEQ multiplex PCR, and the TCRdb table lists in-frame clones only, not all of them. Of approximately 98,000 clones in the sample, about 90% are singletons; the top ten hold approximately 2.5%. The specimen was peripheral blood. Every receptor here comes from a human donor in a cohort sampled during active COVID-19.

The V call is TRBV6-1, the J call TRBJ2-7, with D maybe TRBD1 (5 bases). Trimming stripped 3 bases from V and 3 bases from J, with 21 bases between. From germline, CDR1 is MNHNS and CDR2 SASEGT. There are 17 residues in the CDR3. CDR3 amino acids: CASSDTFLPRQYYEQYF. CDR3 DNA sequence: TGTGCCAGCAGTGACACCTTCCTACCTCGACAGTACTACGAGCAGTACTTC.

The chain carries TRBV28 and TRBJ2-7, with D perhaps TRBD1 (6 bases). V lost 6 bases and J lost 7, with 19 bases in between. The CDR3 consists of 14 residues. Germline V gene lookup returns CDR1 MDHEN and CDR2 SYDVKM. The CDR3 loop is CASRTGSALREQYF. The CDR3 coding sequence is TGTGCCAGCAGGACAGGTTCGGCCCTACGAGAGCAGTACTTC.

The chain uses TRBV25-1 and TRBJ2-7, with 10 bases aligning to TRBD2. V trimming: 4 bases; J trimming: 2 bases; junction bases outside the gene matches: 5. The germline gives CDR1 MGHDK, CDR2 SYGVNS. CDR3 length: 15 residues. The CDR3 here is CASSAGLAGAYEQYF. CDR3 nucleotide sequence: TGTGCCAGCAGTGCCGGTCTAGCGGGAGCCTACGAGCAGTACTTC.

This clone has more than one count but fewer than ten. The chain joins TRBV6-5 to TRBJ2-7, with a weak D call TRBD2 (6 bases). The V end lost 4 bases, the J end lost 3 bases, and 10 bases lay between the germline ends. This CDR3 region has 13 residues. Germline loops: CDR1 MNHEY, CDR2 SVGAGI. CDR3 sequence reads: CASSWGLIYEQYF. For the CDR3, the DNA is TGTGCCAGCAGTTGGGGACTCATCTACGAGCAGTACTTC.

Remarks on this clone: Other DNA variants within this sample encode the same CDR3. V and J are TRBV19 and TRBJ1-2; D is ambiguous. The CDR3 covers 14 residues. Germline CDR1 is LNHDA and CDR2 is SQIVND (reference sequence). Trimming took 4 bases from V and 7 from J, leaving 16 bases between them. This CDR3 is CASSTREPAGGYTF. CDR3 in DNA: TGTGCCAGTAGTACCCGGGAACCCGCCGGTGGCTACACCTTC.

The chain employs TRBV20-1 and TRBJ2-7, with D unresolved. The ends were cut back, 1 base at V and 3 bases at J, with 4 bases in the middle. From germline, CDR1 is DFQATT and CDR2 SNEGSKA (reference sequence). The CDR3 spans 11 residues. DNA for the CDR3: TGCAGTGCTAGAGGTAACTACGAGCAGTACTTC. Its translation: CSARGNYEQYF.

The chain has TRBV7-2 and TRBJ1-2; possibly TRBD1 for D (6 bases). The CDR3 has 13 amino acids. Trimming took off 5 bases at V and 8 bases at J, with 15 bases between the two ends. Germline V gene sequence: CDR1 SGHTA, CDR2 FQGNSA. CDR3 bases: TGTGCCAGCAGCCGTCGGACAGACGGGGGCTACACCTTC. Its translation: CASSRRTDGGYTF.

This clone has just one count. The chain employs TRBV6-1 and TRBJ2-5; TRBD2 matches at 8 bases. J was trimmed by 3 bases and V by 1 base; bases with no gene match: 1. Germline CDR1 MNHNS, CDR2 SASEGT. The CDR3 spans 14 residues. Written as DNA, the CDR3 is TGTGCCAGCAGTGAAGGAGCGGGGGAAGAGACCCAGTACTTC. This sequence encodes CASSEGAGEETQYF.

The V gene is TRBV11-2, the J gene TRBJ2-1, with TRBD2 identical over 10 bases. With V trimmed by 5 bases and J by 2 bases, 6 bases remained unmatched. The CDR3 consists of 16 residues. Germline V lookup: CDR1 SGHAT, CDR2 FQNNGV. The CDR3 nucleotides read TGTGCCAGCAGCCTAGGACTAGCGGTAACCTACAATGAGCAGTTCTTC. Its protein product is CASSLGLAVTYNEQFF.

The CDR3 spells CASSLSSVATDTQYF. The CDR3 nucleotides are TGTGCCAGCAGCTTAAGTTCGGTAGCGACCGATACGCAGTATTTT. V gene TRBV7-3 combines with J gene TRBJ2-3; weak D call: TRBD2 (5 bases). The germline V and J ends were trimmed by 1 base and 6 bases, with 14 bases remaining between them. Germline V gene lookup returns CDR1 SGHTA and CDR2 FQGTGA. The CDR3 runs 15 residues.